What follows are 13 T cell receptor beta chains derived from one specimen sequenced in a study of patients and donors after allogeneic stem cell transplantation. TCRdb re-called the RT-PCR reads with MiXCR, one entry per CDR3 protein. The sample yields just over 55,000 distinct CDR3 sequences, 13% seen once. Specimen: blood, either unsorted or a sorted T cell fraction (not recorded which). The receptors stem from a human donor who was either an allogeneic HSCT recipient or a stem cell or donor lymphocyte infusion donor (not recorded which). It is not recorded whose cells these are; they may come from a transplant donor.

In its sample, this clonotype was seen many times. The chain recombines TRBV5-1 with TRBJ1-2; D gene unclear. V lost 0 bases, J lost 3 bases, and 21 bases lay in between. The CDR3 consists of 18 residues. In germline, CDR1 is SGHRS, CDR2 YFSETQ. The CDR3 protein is CASSLDVLSTPRHYGYTF. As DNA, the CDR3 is TGCGCCAGCAGCTTGGATGTACTGTCTACTCCGAGGCACTATGGCTACACCTTC.

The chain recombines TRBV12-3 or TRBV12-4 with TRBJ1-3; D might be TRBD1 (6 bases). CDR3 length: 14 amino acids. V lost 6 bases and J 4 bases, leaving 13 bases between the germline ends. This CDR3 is CASSPTGLGNTIYF. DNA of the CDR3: TGTGCCAGCAGCCCAACAGGGTTAGGAAACACCATATATTTT.

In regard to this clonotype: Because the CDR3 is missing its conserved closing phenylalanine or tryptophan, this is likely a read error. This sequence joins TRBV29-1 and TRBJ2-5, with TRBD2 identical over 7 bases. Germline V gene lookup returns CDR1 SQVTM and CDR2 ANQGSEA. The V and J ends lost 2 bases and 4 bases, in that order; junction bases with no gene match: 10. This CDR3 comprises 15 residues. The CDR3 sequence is CSVEPRLATGETQYS. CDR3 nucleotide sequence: TGCAGCGTTGAACCCCGACTAGCTACGGGAGAGACCCAGTACTCC.

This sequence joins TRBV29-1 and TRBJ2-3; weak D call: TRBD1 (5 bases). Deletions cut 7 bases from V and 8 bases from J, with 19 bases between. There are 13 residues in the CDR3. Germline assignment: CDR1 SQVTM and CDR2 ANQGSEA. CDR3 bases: TGCAGCGCCCTGATCGGGCAGGGCGGTACGCAGTATTTT. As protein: CSALIGQGGTQYF.

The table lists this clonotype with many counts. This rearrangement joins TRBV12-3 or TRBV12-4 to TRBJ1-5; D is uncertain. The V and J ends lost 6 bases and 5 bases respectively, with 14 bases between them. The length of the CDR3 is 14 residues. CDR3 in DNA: TGTGCCAGCAGCCATGGGGAACAAGATCAGCCCCAGCATTTT. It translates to CASSHGEQDQPQHF.

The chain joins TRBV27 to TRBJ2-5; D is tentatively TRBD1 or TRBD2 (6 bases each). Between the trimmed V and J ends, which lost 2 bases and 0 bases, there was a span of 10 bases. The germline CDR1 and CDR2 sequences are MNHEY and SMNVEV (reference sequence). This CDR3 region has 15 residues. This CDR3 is CASSLIGGYQETQYF. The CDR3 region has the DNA TGTGCCAGCAGTTTAATCGGGGGCTACCAAGAGACCCAGTACTTC.

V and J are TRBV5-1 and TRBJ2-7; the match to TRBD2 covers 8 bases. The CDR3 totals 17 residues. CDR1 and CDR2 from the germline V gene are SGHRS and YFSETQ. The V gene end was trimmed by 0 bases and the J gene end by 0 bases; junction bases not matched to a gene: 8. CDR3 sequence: CASSLEATSGVSYEQYF. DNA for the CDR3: TGCGCCAGCAGCTTGGAAGCTACTAGCGGAGTCTCCTACGAGCAGTACTTC.

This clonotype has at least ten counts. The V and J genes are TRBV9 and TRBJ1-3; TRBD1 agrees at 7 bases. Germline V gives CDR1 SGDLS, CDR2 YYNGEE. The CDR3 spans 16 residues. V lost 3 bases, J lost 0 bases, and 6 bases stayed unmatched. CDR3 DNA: TGTGCCAGCAGCGCGTGGGACAGTCTCTCTGGAAACACCATATATTTT. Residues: CASSAWDSLSGNTIYF.

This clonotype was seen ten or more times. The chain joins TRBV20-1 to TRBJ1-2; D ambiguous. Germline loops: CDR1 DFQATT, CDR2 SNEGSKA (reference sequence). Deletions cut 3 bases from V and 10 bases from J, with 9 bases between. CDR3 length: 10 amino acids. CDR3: CSASDRLYTF. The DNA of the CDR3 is TGCAGTGCTAGCGATAGACTCTACACCTTC.

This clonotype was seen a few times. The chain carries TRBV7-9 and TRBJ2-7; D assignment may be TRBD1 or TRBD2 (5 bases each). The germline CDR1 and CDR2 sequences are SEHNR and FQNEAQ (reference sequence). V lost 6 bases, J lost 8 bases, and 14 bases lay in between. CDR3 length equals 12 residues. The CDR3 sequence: CASSPLGTQQYF. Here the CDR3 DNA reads TGTGCCAGCAGTCCCCTAGGGACCCAGCAGTACTTC. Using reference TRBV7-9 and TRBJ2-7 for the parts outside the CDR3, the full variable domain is DTGVSQNPRHKITKRGQNVTFRCDPISEHNRLYWYRQTLGQGPEFLTYFQNEAQLEKSRLLSDRFSAERPKGSFSTLEIQRTEQGDSAMYLCASSPLGTQQYFGPGTRLTVT.

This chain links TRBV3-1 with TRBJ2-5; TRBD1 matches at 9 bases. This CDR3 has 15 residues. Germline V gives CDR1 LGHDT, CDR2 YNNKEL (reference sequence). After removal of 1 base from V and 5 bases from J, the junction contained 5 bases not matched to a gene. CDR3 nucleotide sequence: TGTGCCAGCAGCCAAGCAGGGGACAGGGAGGAGACCCAGTACTTC. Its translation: CASSQAGDREETQYF.

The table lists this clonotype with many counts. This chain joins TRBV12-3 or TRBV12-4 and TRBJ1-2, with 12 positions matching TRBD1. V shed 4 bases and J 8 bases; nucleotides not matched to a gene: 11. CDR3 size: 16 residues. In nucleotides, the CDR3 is TGTGCCAGCAGTTCCGAGCGGGACAGGGGGCGTAAGGGCTACACCTTC. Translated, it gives CASSSERDRGRKGYTF.

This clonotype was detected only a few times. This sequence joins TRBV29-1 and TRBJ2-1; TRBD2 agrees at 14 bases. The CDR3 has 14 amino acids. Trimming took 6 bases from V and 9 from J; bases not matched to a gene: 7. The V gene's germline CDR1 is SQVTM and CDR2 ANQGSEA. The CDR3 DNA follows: TGCAGCGTCCGACTAGCGGGAGGGCCGGGTGAGCAGTTCTTC. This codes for CSVRLAGGPGEQFF.